The source of this T cell receptor (beta chain) is a study of PD-L1 blockade in urothelial cancer. The wider study: Blood analysis took place 3 weeks (second dose) and 6 weeks after treatment start.

This table comes from immunoSEQ multiplex PCR, and its TCRdb copy is limited to in-frame clones, with some not included. The sample contains under 90,000 clones, 90% to 95% of which appear only once. Samples spanned pretreatment and treatment, with 1 to 8 time points per patient. The CDR3 contains 14 residues. Trimming shortened V by 3 bases and J by 3 bases, and 9 bases separated the two germline ends. Germline-derived CDR1 and CDR2 are LNHDA and SQIVND (reference sequence). The sequence derives from a man in his 60s with urothelial cancer. The material was PBMCs, obtained around atezolizumab (anti-PD-L1) treatment. This rearrangement joins TRBV19 to TRBJ1-3; D ambiguous. CDR3: CASSMSGFGNTIYF. The CDR3 coding sequence is TGTGCCAGTAGTATGTCCGGGTTTGGAAACACCATATATTTT.